This T cell receptor beta chain was captured in a study of metastatic and nonmetastatic thyroid tumors. Study background: Where malignant and benign thyroid patients were concerned, repertoires were compared across blood and tumor or nodule tissue.

No patient received treatment before thyroid surgery. In the study's own analysis: Across clinicopathological groups, CDR3 differences served as the basis for building a distant-metastasis classifier for papillary thyroid cancer. Using MiXCR, TCRdb reanalyzed the PCR reads. TCRdb, not the original authors, processed these V and J calls. The table lists roughly 25,000 clones, about an eighth of them singletons. Overall study results and limits: Malignant thyroid tumors reportedly exceeded benign nodules significantly in TCR beta diversity, with the difference appearing in blood and tumor.

In germline, CDR1 is DFQATT, CDR2 SNEGSKA (reference sequence). Trimming removed 3 bases from V and 2 bases from J, with 11 bases in between. The CDR3 has 14 residues. Comment on this clone: Its antigen is undetermined.

The TCR was taken from a female donor with papillary thyroid cancer or a benign thyroid nodule (not recorded which). Some clones in this sample may be carry-over from other donors' samples. The chain combines TRBV20-1 with TRBJ2-1; D is ambiguous. Sequencing was done on a sample of blood. The CDR3, as DNA: TGCAGTGCTAGCGTTAGCAAGACCTACAATGAGCAGTTCTTC. Amino acids: CSASVSKTYNEQFF.